This is a list of T cell receptor beta chains from one sample in a study of T cells in Graves' hyperthyroidism and ophthalmopathy. TCRdb ran MiXCR on the multiplex PCR reads and lists one entry per CDR3 protein. The repertoire holds hundreds of thousands of distinct CDR3 sequences, with roughly 20% as singletons. Sequenced sample: blood. These receptors were taken from a man aged 30-40 years with Graves' ophthalmopathy. CDR3s include the opening cysteine and the closing phenylalanine or tryptophan. A D gene is named only where the DNA matches it firmly. Clone sizes are given selectively: once, few, many, or a class where the clone is expanded.

V: TRBV30
D: .
J: TRBJ1-5
size: many
CDR3: CAWSVPQTGGSNQPQHF
DNA: TGTGCCTGGAGTGTCCCTCAAACAGGTGGAAGCAATCAGCCCCAGCATTTT

V: TRBV2
D: TRBD1
J: TRBJ1-1
size: many
CDR3: CASRARTGGDTEAFF
DNA: TGTGCCAGCAGGGCTCGGACAGGGGGGGACACTGAAGCTTTCTTT

V: TRBV5-1
D: .
J: TRBJ2-7
size: few
CDR3: CASSSERLVDEQYF
DNA: TGCGCCAGCAGCTCAGAGAGACTAGTGGACGAGCAGTACTTC

V: TRBV5-1
D: TRBD2
J: TRBJ2-3
size: many
CDR3: CASSSGTSGTDTQYF
DNA: TGTGCCAGCAGTTCCGGGACTAGCGGCACAGATACGCAGTATTTT

V: TRBV20-1
D: TRBD2
J: TRBJ2-7
size: few
CDR3: CSAFPAGGGSYEQYF
DNA: TGCAGTGCTTTTCCAGCGGGAGGTGGGTCCTACGAGCAGTACTTC

V: TRBV28
D: .
J: TRBJ2-2
size: many
CDR3: CASSLDPLTGTGELFF
DNA: TGTGCCAGCAGTTTAGACCCCTTAACAGGGACCGGGGAGCTGTTTTTT

V: TRBV12-3/TRBV12-4
D: TRBD1
J: TRBJ1-6
size: .
CDR3: CASSQQTGGHSPLHF
DNA: TGTGCCAGCAGTCAGCAGACAGGGGGGCATTCACCCCTCCACTTT

V: TRBV5-1
D: .
J: TRBJ1-2
size: many
CDR3: CASSPRVLDGYTF
DNA: TGCGCCAGCAGCCCCAGGGTGTTGGATGGCTACACCTTC

V: TRBV5-6
D: .
J: TRBJ1-2
size: few
CDR3: CASRRDASPPYGYTF
DNA: TGTGCCAGCAGGCGGGACGCCAGCCCCCCCTATGGCTACACCTTC

V: TRBV3-1
D: .
J: TRBJ2-7
size: .
CDR3: CASSQVTGTPYEQYF
DNA: TGTGCCAGCAGCCAAGTTACAGGGACCCCCTACGAGCAGTACTTC

V: TRBV30
D: .
J: TRBJ2-1
size: .
CDR3: CAWRGPGAVGDEQFF
DNA: TGTGCCTGGAGGGGGCCAGGGGCCGTGGGGGATGAGCAGTTCTTC

V: TRBV4-1
D: TRBD2
J: TRBJ2-7
size: .
CDR3: CASRWEGAGTYEQYF
DNA: TGCGCCAGCAGATGGGAGGGAGCGGGAACCTACGAGCAGTACTTC

V: TRBV11-2
D: TRBD2
J: TRBJ2-3
size: few
CDR3: CASSVAGVVDTQYF
DNA: TGTGCCAGCAGCGTAGCGGGAGTGGTAGATACGCAGTATTTT

V: TRBV6-1
D: TRBD2
J: TRBJ2-1
size: .
CDR3: CASRPLAGGANEQFF
DNA: TGTGCCAGCAGACCCTTGGCGGGAGGAGCGAATGAGCAGTTCTTC

V: TRBV10-2
D: .
J: TRBJ1-3
size: few
CDR3: CASMQADGNTIYF
DNA: TGCGCCAGCATGCAGGCCGATGGAAACACCATATATTTT

V: TRBV12-3/TRBV12-4
D: .
J: TRBJ2-1
size: .
CDR3: CASSSAGLNFNEQFF
DNA: TGTGCCAGCAGTTCAGCGGGCCTGAATTTCAATGAGCAGTTCTTC

V: TRBV10-1
D: TRBD2
J: TRBJ2-1
size: .
CDR3: CASSPLRSAGSSYNEQFF
DNA: TGCGCCAGCAGTCCTCTTAGGTCAGCGGGGAGCTCCTACAATGAGCAGTTCTTC

V: TRBV7-6
D: .
J: TRBJ2-5
size: .
CDR3: CASSPVTGAQETQYF
DNA: TGTGCCAGCAGCCCGGTCACCGGGGCCCAAGAGACCCAGTACTTC

V: TRBV30
D: .
J: TRBJ2-7
size: .
CDR3: CAWSVRGSGEQYF
DNA: TGTGCCTGGAGTGTACGCGGGTCGGGCGAGCAGTACTTC